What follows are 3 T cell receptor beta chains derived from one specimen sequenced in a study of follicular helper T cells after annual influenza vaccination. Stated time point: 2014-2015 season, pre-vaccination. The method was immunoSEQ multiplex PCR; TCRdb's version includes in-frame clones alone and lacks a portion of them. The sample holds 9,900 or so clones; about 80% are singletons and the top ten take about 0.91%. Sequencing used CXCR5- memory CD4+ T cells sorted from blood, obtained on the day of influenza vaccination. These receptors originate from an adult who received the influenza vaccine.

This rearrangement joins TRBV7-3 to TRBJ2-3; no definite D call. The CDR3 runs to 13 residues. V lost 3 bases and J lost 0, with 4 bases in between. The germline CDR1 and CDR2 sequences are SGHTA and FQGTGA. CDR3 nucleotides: TGTGCCAGCAGCTTCAGTAGCACAGATACGCAGTATTTT. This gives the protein CASSFSSTDTQYF.

CDR3 sequence (DNA): TGTGCCAGCACGGGACAGCTGAACACTGAAGCTTTCTTT. Protein: CASTGQLNTEAFF. This chain links TRBV9 with TRBJ1-1, with 7 bases that match TRBD1. Germline-derived CDR1 and CDR2 are SGDLS and YYNGEE. Trimming removed 6 bases from V and 0 bases from J; junction bases left unmatched: 2. The CDR3 loop spans 13 amino acids.

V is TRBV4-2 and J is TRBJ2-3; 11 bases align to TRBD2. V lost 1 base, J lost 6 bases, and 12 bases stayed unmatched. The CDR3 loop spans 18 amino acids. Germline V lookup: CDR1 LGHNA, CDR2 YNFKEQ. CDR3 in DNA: TGTGCCAGCAGCCAAGGGACTAGCGGGCCACCTACCAGGGATACGCAGTATTTT. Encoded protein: CASSQGTSGPPTRDTQYF.